A single TCR beta chain is shown here with its context. Its antigen is as yet unknown. Germline trimming cut 11 bases from V and 4 bases from J; bases unmatched to any gene: 5. Germline lookup yields CDR1 MDHEN and CDR2 SYDVKM. This CDR3 comprises 12 residues. This sample is drawn from a study of response to subunit inactivated influenza vaccine. Points from the study as a whole: Each seasonal influenza vaccination, the authors suggested, recruits few new T cells.

TCRdb independently ran MiXCR on the RT-PCR reads; one entry per CDR3 protein. Here the sample spans about 520,000 distinct CDR3 sequences, around 25% being singletons. The source material was CD4+ T cells sorted from PBMCs, sampled around 5 days after vaccination. The clonotype was recovered from a man aged 50-60 years who received an inactivated influenza vaccine. The rearrangement joins TRBV28 to TRBJ1-5; 7 nucleotides align to TRBD1. CDR3 sequence: CAGNRGNQPQHF. The CDR3 DNA sequence: TGTGCCGGAAACAGGGGAAATCAGCCCCAGCATTTT.